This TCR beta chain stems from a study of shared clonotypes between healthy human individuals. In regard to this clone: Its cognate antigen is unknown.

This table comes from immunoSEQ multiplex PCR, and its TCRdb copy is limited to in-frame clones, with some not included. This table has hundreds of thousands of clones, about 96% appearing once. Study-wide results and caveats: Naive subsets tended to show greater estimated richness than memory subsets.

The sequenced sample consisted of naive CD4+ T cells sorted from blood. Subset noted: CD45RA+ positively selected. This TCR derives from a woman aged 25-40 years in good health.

The CDR3 nucleotides read TGTGCCAGCAGCTCCGGAACAGGGGGGAGAATGAACACTGAAGCTTTCTTT. It translates to CASSSGTGGRMNTEAFF. The chain carries TRBV11-2 and TRBJ1-1; 8 bases are a match to TRBD1. The CDR3 has 17 amino acids. Trimming cost V 4 bases and J 0 bases; bases outside gene matches: 10. Germline CDR1 is SGHAT and CDR2 is FQNNGV.